This T cell receptor (beta chain) is drawn from a study of blood T cell repertoires in COVID-19. At the level of the study: Spain, Italy and the United States supplied samples that represented acute and convalescent COVID-19. From T cells, B-cell-depleted T cells, or PBMCs came the material, which was cDNA or gDNA.

A few counts support this clone. The V segment lost 4 bases and the J segment 2 bases; nucleotides outside the gene matches: 11. This CDR3 comprises 18 residues. Authors' processing steps: Amplification of reference gene primers provided the estimated nucleated cell counts. The method was immunoSEQ multiplex PCR; TCRdb's version includes in-frame clones alone and lacks a portion of them. Clone size and V and J calls were adopted from that table, with D and trimming inferred from the DNA. This table holds about 220,000 clones, 84% found once. The receptor was isolated from a man aged 35-49 years who had recovered from COVID-19. The material sequenced was peripheral blood. J is TRBJ1-5 and V is TRBV23-1, with TRBD1 identical over 10 bases. TRBV23-1 is placed among ORFs of uncertain function. CDR3 protein: CASSRNIDRGQGNQPQHF. CDR3 coding DNA: TGCGCCAGCAGTCGAAACATTGACAGGGGGCAAGGCAATCAGCCCCAGCATTTT.